Below, 28 T cell receptor beta chains from the same sample are listed, as sequenced in a study of blood T cell repertoires in COVID-19. Generated by immunoSEQ multiplex PCR, the TCRdb table keeps only in-frame clones and is missing some. The data contain about 250,000 clones, around 89% of them singletons. Sequenced sample: PBMCs or T cells enriched from blood (not recorded which). The receptors originated from a woman aged 50 to 60 who had recovered from COVID-19.

The rearrangement joins TRBV20-1 to TRBJ2-2; tentative D call: TRBD2 (6 bases). This CDR3 comprises 14 residues. From germline, CDR1 is DFQATT and CDR2 SNEGSKA (reference sequence). With 3 bases removed from V and 4 bases from J, the gap between germline ends came to 12 bases. CDR3 sequence reads: CSASTRTTTGELFF. The DNA of the CDR3 is TGCAGTGCTAGTACTAGGACTACCACCGGGGAGCTGTTTTTT.

V gene TRBV5-1 combines with J gene TRBJ2-3; 9 bases agree with TRBD2. The CDR3 loop spans 15 amino acids. CDR1 SGHRS and CDR2 YFSETQ come from the germline V gene. V lost 0 bases to trimming and J lost 4 bases; unmatched junction nucleotides: 3. Written as DNA, the CDR3 is TGCGCCAGCAGCTTGGCTTTAGCGGGAGCAGATACGCAGTATTTT. Translating it yields CASSLALAGADTQYF.

The V gene is TRBV7-2, the J gene TRBJ1-2; 7 bases are shared with TRBD1. J gave up 0 bases and V 5 bases, and 9 bases lay outside the gene matches. CDR3 size: 16 residues. Per the germline V gene, CDR1 is SGHTA and CDR2 is FQGNSA. The CDR3 bases are TGTGCCAGCAGCCCGGCCCTGACAGGGACTAACTATGGCTACACCTTC. Its protein product is CASSPALTGTNYGYTF.

J is TRBJ2-5 and V is TRBV7-9; TRBD1 might be the D (5 bases). V shed 3 bases and J shed 1 base, with 9 bases lying between them. Germline CDR1 SEHNR, CDR2 FQNEAQ (reference sequence). CDR3 length equals 14 residues. This chain's CDR3 is CASSLDTSQETQYF. In DNA form, the CDR3 reads TGTGCCAGCAGCTTGGACACATCCCAAGAGACCCAGTACTTC.

The chain uses TRBV20-1 and TRBJ1-2; a weak D match, TRBD1 (6 bases). The CDR3 has 11 residues. The germline CDR1 and CDR2 sequences are DFQATT and SNEGSKA (reference sequence). Trimming left V 7 bases short and J 3 bases short, with 9 bases between. The CDR3 bases are TGCAGTGGGGGGGGCGACTATGGCTACACCTTC. Protein sequence: CSGGGDYGYTF.

The rearrangement joins TRBV27 to TRBJ1-4, with D uncertain. V was cut by 1 base and J by 8 bases, with 17 bases left in between. Germline V gives CDR1 MNHEY, CDR2 SMNVEV (reference sequence). This CDR3 is 16 amino acids long. The CDR3 protein is CASSLFPGGTGEKLFF. The CDR3, as DNA: TGTGCCAGCAGTTTATTTCCAGGAGGAACGGGAGAAAAACTGTTTTTT.

V usage is TRBV5-6 and J usage is TRBJ1-2; 7 bases are shared with TRBD1. J lost 5 bases, V lost 4 bases, and 8 bases had no gene match. Germline loops: CDR1 SGHDT, CDR2 YYEEEE. The CDR3 is 14 residues long. The CDR3 loop is CASSLGQAEYGYTF. CDR3 DNA: TGTGCCAGCAGCCTAGGACAGGCGGAATATGGCTACACCTTC.

The chain joins TRBV15 to TRBJ2-3; 8 bases are shared with TRBD1. This CDR3 is 15 amino acids long. Germline CDR1 is LNHNV and CDR2 is YYDKDF (reference sequence). The junction had 6 bases not matched to a gene; V was cut back by 0 bases and J by 7 bases. CDR3 protein: CATSRDRRTGNTQYF. CDR3 coding DNA: TGTGCCACCAGCAGAGACAGGAGGACAGGGAATACGCAGTATTTT.

The V and J genes are TRBV10-3 and TRBJ1-1; D is perhaps TRBD1 (5 bases). Germline CDR1 and CDR2: ENHRY and SYGVKD. This CDR3 region has 13 residues. V was clipped by 6 bases and J by 1 base, with 9 bases between them. DNA of the CDR3: TGTGCCATCAGACGGCAGGGGAACACTGAAGCTTTCTTT. Residues: CAIRRQGNTEAFF.

This clone has only one observation. V and J are TRBV11-2 and TRBJ2-7; TRBD2 matches at 7 bases. The CDR3 is 14 amino acids. Germline CDR1 and CDR2: SGHAT and FQNNGV. After removal of 1 base from V and 7 bases from J, the junction contained 7 bases not matched to a gene. The CDR3 DNA is TGTGCCAGCAGCTTAGCGGGGGGATCGGAGGAGCAGTACTTC. Translation gives CASSLAGGSEEQYF.

The chain links TRBV5-6 to TRBJ2-1; tentative D call: TRBD2 (5 bases). This CDR3 has 15 amino acids. With 3 bases removed from V and 8 bases from J, the gap between germline ends came to 18 bases. The germline V gene has CDR1 SGHDT and CDR2 YYEEEE. Written as DNA, the CDR3 is TGTGCCAGCAGCTCGAAGCGGACCACCCGAGATGAGCAGTTCTTC. Protein product: CASSSKRTTRDEQFF.

V is TRBV20-1 and J is TRBJ1-2; no clear D gene. This CDR3 contains 13 residues. Germline loops: CDR1 DFQATT, CDR2 SNEGSKA (reference sequence). V lost 3 bases and J lost 2, with 10 bases in between. DNA for the CDR3: TGCAGTGCTAGTAGCCTCTGGAACTATGGCTACACCTTC. This encodes CSASSLWNYGYTF.

The rearrangement joins TRBV28 to TRBJ1-2, with D possibly matching TRBD1 (5 bases). From germline, CDR1 is MDHEN and CDR2 SYDVKM. The V end lost 8 bases, the J end lost 4 bases, and 14 bases lay between the germline ends. This CDR3 spans 13 amino acids. The CDR3 loop is CASRAGPSYGYTF. As DNA, the CDR3 is TGTGCCAGCCGGGCGGGGCCGAGCTATGGCTACACCTTC.

The chain recombines TRBV6-5 with TRBJ1-1; 8 bases fit TRBD1. The V gene end was trimmed by 8 bases and the J gene end by 2 bases; junction bases not matched to a gene: 7. This CDR3 comprises 14 residues. The V gene's germline CDR1 is MNHEY and CDR2 SVGAGI. The CDR3 loop reads CASGDTGGNTEAFF. CDR3 coding DNA: TGTGCCAGCGGGGACACAGGGGGAAACACTGAAGCTTTCTTT.

This clone was seen just once. The rearrangement links TRBV10-3 to TRBJ2-7; TRBD1 aligns across 8 bases. The trim removed 3 bases at V and 3 bases at J, leaving 4 bases unmatched. Germline V lookup: CDR1 ENHRY, CDR2 SYGVKD. The CDR3 is made up of 14 amino acids. CDR3 in DNA: TGTGCCATCAGTGAATCGGACAGGGTCTACGAGCAGTACTTC. Translated: CAISESDRVYEQYF.

This chain uses TRBV7-2 with TRBJ2-7; TRBD2 agrees at 9 bases. J was trimmed by 5 bases and V by 3 bases; bases with no gene match: 8. The germline gives CDR1 SGHTA, CDR2 FQGNSA. The CDR3 is 15 residues long. CDR3 amino acids: CASSFSGSSLHEQYF. DNA for the CDR3: TGTGCCAGCAGCTTTAGCGGGAGCTCACTTCACGAGCAGTACTTC. Drawing the rest from reference TRBV7-2 and TRBJ2-7, the complete variable domain is GAGVSQSPSNKVTEKGKDVELRCDPISGHTALYWYRQSLGQGLEFLIYFQGNSAPDKSGLPSDRFSAERTGGSVSTLTIQRTQQEDSAVYLCASSFSGSSLHEQYFGPGTRLTVT.

Comment on this clone: This CDR3 is also generated by other DNA sequences in the sample. The chain carries TRBV28 and TRBJ1-3, with D tentatively TRBD1 (6 bases). The V and J ends lost 4 bases and 2 bases respectively, with 9 bases between them. The CDR3 is 14 amino acids. The germline CDR1 and CDR2 sequences are MDHEN and SYDVKM. The DNA of the CDR3 is TGTGCCAGCAGTTATGGACAGCCTGGAAACACCATATATTTT. It translates to CASSYGQPGNTIYF.

The chain carries TRBV7-6 and TRBJ2-1, with 9 bases matching TRBD1. V dropped 4 bases and J dropped 4; count of bases not matched to a gene: 5. This CDR3 region has 15 residues. Germline CDR1 SGHVS, CDR2 FNYEAQ. CDR3 amino acids: CASSSTGGAYNEQFF. The CDR3 DNA reads as TGTGCCAGCAGCTCGACAGGGGGAGCTTACAATGAGCAGTTCTTC. Filled out from reference TRBV7-6 and TRBJ2-1, the complete variable domain reads GAGVSQSPRYKVTKRGQDVALRCDPISGHVSLYWYRQALGQGPEFLTYFNYEAQQDKSGLPNDRFSAERPEGSISTLTIQRTEQRDSAMYRCASSSTGGAYNEQFFGPGTRLTVL.

The DNA for the CDR3 is TGTGCCAGCAGCCGCACGTACAGCTCTGGAAACACCATATATTTT. Its translation is CASSRTYSSGNTIYF. V is TRBV11-2 and J is TRBJ1-3; D uncertain. Trimming took off 5 bases at V and 0 bases at J, with 11 bases between the two ends. The CDR3 has 15 residues. Germline V gene data show CDR1 as SGHAT and CDR2 as FQNNGV.

The chain uses TRBV11-2 and TRBJ1-1; D ambiguous. Between the trimmed V and J ends, which lost 3 bases and 1 base, there was a span of 9 bases. The CDR3 sequence is 14 residues long. Per germline, CDR1 SGHAT and CDR2 FQNNGV. The CDR3 DNA reads TGTGCCAGCAGCTTCAAAGCCCAGAACACTGAAGCTTTCTTT. Encoded protein: CASSFKAQNTEAFF.

The chain recombines TRBV19 with TRBJ2-5, with TRBD1 matching 9 bases. Trimming removed 1 base from V and 4 bases from J; junction bases left unmatched: 4. Germline V gene data show CDR1 as LNHDA and CDR2 as SQIVND (reference sequence). This CDR3 contains 15 residues. The CDR3 DNA reads as TGTGCCAGTAGTATAGGGACAGGGGTAAGAGAGACCCAGTACTTC. Residues: CASSIGTGVRETQYF.

V usage is TRBV6-5 and J usage is TRBJ1-1, with a weak D call TRBD1 (6 bases). The CDR3 extends over 15 amino acids. CDR1 MNHEY and CDR2 SVGAGI come from the germline V gene. Trimming pared 8 bases from V and 0 bases from J, leaving 16 bases between. CDR3 in DNA: TGTGCCAGCCGCAAATCGGGACACCTGAACACTGAAGCTTTCTTT. It is translated as CASRKSGHLNTEAFF.

The V call is TRBV5-4, the J call TRBJ2-2; 8 positions match TRBD1. The CDR3 extends over 15 amino acids. Unmatched junction bases numbered 11, after V lost 4 bases and J lost 9 bases. Germline-derived CDR1 and CDR2 are SGHNT and YYREEE (reference sequence). The CDR3, as DNA: TGTGCCAGCAGCCCAGGGGGCCTCGTGGAGAGGGAGCTGTTTTTT. It is translated as CASSPGGLVERELFF.

Written as DNA, the CDR3 is TGTGCCAGCAGCCCCCGGGCTCGGACTAGAGACTACAATGAGCAGTTCTTC. Its protein is CASSPRARTRDYNEQFF. This chain links TRBV4-2 with TRBJ2-1; 7 positions agree with TRBD2. The CDR3 contains 17 residues. Germline V gene data show CDR1 as LGHNA and CDR2 as YNFKEQ. Trimming took 4 bases from V and 3 from J; bases not matched to a gene: 12.

The V and J genes are TRBV28 and TRBJ1-3; TRBD1 might be the D (6 bases). This CDR3 spans 15 amino acids. Germline lookup yields CDR1 MDHEN and CDR2 SYDVKM. Trimming cost V 6 bases and J 4 bases, with 16 bases left between them. For the CDR3, the DNA is TGTGCCAGCAGCTTGACAGGCCTTCCAGGAAACACCATATATTTT. This gives the protein CASSLTGLPGNTIYF.

J is TRBJ1-2 and V is TRBV20-1; D remains ambiguous. Trimming removed 3 bases at V and 2 bases at J, with 10 bases between. The CDR3 length is 13 residues. CDR1 and CDR2 from the germline V gene are DFQATT and SNEGSKA (reference sequence). The CDR3 nucleotides read TGCAGTGCTAGTGAACGACTAAACTATGGCTACACCTTC. It yields the protein CSASERLNYGYTF.

About this clone itself: One end of the junction does not line up with germline, which may come from a read error. J is TRBJ2-7 and V is TRBV2, with D possibly being TRBD1 (6 bases). CDR3 length equals 13 residues. Germline values: CDR1 SNHLY, CDR2 FYNNEI. Here the CDR3 DNA reads TGTGCCAGCAATACCGGGACAAAGTACGAGCAGTGCTTC. It codes for CASNTGTKYEQCF.

The chain combines TRBV12-3 or TRBV12-4 with TRBJ2-3; tentatively, D is TRBD2 (6 bases). With 6 bases removed from V and 4 bases from J, the gap between germline ends came to 8 bases. This CDR3 comprises 12 residues. The CDR3 protein is CASREGPDTQYF. CDR3 coding DNA: TGTGCCAGCAGGGAGGGCCCAGATACGCAGTATTTT.